This T cell receptor beta chain was sequenced during a study of OX40 agonist ivuxolimab in advanced cancers. About the research overall: At 0.01 to 10 mg/kg, ivuxolimab was administered intravenously to patients every 2 weeks. Participants could have had prior anti-PD-1, anti-PD-L1 or anti-CTLA-4 therapy, and roughly 39% had some.

Assay used: immunoSEQ multiplex PCR; TCRdb lists only in-frame clones, some missing. Of about 58,000 clones listed, over 75% are singletons. Samples were taken at baseline and on day 1 of cycles 4 and 7. Comment on this clone: Its specificity is not known.

Study conclusions and caveats: On average, a greater number of expanded clones characterised CD8+ T cells relative to CD4+.

The specimen was CD4+ or CD8+ T cells sorted from blood, collected in a trial of the OX40 agonist ivuxolimab. The clonotype comes from an adult with an advanced solid tumor such as melanoma, head and neck, liver or kidney cancer.

As DNA, the CDR3 is TGCACCAGCAGCCAAGTAACACCCGCAACTAATGAAAAACTGTTTTTT. This gives the protein CTSSQVTPATNEKLFF. This chain connects TRBV1 to TRBJ1-4; the table names TRBD1, a call not compared with the DNA. TRBV1 is a listed pseudogene. This CDR3 is 16 amino acids long.